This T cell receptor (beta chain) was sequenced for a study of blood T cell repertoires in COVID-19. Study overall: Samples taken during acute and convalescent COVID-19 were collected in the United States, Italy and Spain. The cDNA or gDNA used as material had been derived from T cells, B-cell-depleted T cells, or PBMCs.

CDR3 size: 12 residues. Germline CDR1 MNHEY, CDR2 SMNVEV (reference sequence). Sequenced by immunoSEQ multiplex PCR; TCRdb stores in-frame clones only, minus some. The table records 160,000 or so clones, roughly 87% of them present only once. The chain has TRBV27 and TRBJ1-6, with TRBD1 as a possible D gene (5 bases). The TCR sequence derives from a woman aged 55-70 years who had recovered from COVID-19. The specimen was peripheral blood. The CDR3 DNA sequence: TGTGCTACGGGGGAGTGGGGTTCACCCCTCCACTTT. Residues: CATGEWGSPLHF.